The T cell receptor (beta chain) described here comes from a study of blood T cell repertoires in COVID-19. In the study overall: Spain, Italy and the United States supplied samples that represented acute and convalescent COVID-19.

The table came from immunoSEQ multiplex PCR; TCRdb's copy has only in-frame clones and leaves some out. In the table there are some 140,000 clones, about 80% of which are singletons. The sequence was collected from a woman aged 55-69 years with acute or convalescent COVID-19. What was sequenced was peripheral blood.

CDR3 protein: CASTRAGTSRGYTF. The CDR3 DNA sequence: TGCGCCAGCACCCGGGCGGGGACCAGCCGGGGCTACACCTTC. V usage is TRBV5-1 and J usage is TRBJ1-2; D perhaps matches TRBD1 (5 bases). Germline V gives CDR1 SGHRS, CDR2 YFSETQ. This CDR3 contains 14 residues. V lost 6 bases and J lost 8, with 20 bases in between.